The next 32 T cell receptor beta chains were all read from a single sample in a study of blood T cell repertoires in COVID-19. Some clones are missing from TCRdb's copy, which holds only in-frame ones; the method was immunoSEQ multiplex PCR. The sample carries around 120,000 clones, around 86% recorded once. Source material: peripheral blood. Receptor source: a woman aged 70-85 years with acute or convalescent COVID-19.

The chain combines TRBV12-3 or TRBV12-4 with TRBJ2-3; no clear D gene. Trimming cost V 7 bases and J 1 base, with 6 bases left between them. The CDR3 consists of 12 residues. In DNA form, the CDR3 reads TGTGCCAGCACCCTAGGCACAGATACGCAGTATTTT. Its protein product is CASTLGTDTQYF.

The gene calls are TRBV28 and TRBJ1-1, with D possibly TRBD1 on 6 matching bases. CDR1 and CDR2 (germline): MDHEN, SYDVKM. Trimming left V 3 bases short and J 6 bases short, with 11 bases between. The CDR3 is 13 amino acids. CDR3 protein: CASSLTGSAEAFF. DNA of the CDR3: TGTGCCAGCAGTTTGACAGGTTCCGCTGAAGCTTTCTTT.

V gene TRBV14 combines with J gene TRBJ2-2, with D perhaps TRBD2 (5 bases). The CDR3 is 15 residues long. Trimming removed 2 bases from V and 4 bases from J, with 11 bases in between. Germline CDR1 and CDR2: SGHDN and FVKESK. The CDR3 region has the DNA TGTGCCAGCAGCCAACTCCAAGGGAGCACCGGGGAGCTGTTTTTT. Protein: CASSQLQGSTGELFF.

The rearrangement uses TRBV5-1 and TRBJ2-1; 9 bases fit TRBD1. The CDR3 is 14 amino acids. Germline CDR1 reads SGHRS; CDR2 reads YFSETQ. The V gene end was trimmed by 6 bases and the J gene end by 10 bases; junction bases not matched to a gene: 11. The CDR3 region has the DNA TGCGCCAGCACCCACCGGGACAGGGCAGGGGAGCAGTTCTTC. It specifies CASTHRDRAGEQFF.

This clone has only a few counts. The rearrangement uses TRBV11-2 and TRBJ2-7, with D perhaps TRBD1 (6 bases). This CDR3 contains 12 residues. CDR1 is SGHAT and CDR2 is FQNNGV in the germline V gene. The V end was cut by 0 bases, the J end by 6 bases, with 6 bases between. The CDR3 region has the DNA TGTGCCAGCAGCTTAGACAGGGGCGAGCAGTACTTC. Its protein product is CASSLDRGEQYF.

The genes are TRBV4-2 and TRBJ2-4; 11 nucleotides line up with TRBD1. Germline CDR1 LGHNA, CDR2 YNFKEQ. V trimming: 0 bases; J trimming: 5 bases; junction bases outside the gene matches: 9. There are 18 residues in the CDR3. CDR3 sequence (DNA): TGTGCCAGCAGCCAAGATCCCCCTCGGACAGGGGGCGAAAACATTCAGTACTTC. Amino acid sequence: CASSQDPPRTGGENIQYF.

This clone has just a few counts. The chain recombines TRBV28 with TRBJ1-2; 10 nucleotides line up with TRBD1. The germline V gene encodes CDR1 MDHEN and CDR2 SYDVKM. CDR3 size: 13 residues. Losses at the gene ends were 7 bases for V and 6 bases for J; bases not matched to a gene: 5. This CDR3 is CASTDRGNDGYTF. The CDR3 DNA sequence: TGTGCCAGCACGGACAGGGGGAATGATGGCTACACCTTC.

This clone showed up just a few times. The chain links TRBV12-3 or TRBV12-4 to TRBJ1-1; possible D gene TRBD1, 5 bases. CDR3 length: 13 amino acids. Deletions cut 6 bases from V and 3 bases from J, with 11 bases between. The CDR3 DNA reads TGTGCCAGCAGCTACGGGGGAGACACTGAAGCTTTCTTT. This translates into CASSYGGDTEAFF.

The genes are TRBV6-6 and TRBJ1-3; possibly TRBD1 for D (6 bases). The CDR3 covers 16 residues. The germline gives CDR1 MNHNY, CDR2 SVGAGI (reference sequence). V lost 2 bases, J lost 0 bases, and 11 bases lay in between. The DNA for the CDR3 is TGTGCCAGCAGTTACCCACAGGGCACCTCTGGAAACACCATATATTTT. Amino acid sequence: CASSYPQGTSGNTIYF.

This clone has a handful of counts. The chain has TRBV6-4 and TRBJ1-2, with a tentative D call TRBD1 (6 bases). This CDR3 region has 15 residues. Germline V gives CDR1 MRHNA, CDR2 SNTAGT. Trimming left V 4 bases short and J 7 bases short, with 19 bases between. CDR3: CASSASATGLVGYTF. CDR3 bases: TGTGCCAGCAGTGCTTCCGCAACAGGGCTTGTTGGCTACACCTTC.

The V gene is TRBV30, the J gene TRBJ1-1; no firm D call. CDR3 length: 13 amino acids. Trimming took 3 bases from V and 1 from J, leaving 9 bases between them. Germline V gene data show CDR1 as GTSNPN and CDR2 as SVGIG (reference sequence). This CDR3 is CAWRLDWNTEAFF. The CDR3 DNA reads TGTGCCTGGAGGCTCGACTGGAACACTGAAGCTTTCTTT.

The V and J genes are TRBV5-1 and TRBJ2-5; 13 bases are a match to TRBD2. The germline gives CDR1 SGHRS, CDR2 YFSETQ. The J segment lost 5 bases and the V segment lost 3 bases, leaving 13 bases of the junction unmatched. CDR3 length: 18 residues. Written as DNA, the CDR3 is TGCGCCAGCAGCTCGCCACCGGGACTAGCGGGGTCGGGGGAGACCCAGTACTTC. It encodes CASSSPPGLAGSGETQYF.

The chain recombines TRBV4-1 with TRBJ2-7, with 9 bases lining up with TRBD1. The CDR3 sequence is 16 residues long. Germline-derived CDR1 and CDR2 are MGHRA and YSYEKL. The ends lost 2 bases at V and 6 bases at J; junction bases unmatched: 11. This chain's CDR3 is CASSQPAGQGKGEQYF. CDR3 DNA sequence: TGCGCCAGCAGCCAACCGGCGGGACAGGGTAAAGGCGAGCAGTACTTC.

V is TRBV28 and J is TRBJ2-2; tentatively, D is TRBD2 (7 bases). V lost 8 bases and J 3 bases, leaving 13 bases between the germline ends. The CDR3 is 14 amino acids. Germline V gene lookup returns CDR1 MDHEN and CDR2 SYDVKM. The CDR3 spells CASAIGGDTGELFF. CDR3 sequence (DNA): TGTGCCAGCGCTATAGGGGGGGACACCGGGGAGCTGTTTTTT.

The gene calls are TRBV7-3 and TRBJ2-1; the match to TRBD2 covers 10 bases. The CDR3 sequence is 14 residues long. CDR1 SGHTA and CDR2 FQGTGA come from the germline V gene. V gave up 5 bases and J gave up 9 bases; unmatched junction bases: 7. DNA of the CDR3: TGTGCCAGCAGCACCGGGACTAGCGATAGTGAGCAGTTCTTC. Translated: CASSTGTSDSEQFF.

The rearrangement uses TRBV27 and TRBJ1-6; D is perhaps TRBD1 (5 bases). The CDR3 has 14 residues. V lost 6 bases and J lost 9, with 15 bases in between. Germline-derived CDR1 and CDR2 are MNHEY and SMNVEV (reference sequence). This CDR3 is CASSPAGRGSPLHF. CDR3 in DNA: TGTGCCAGCAGCCCTGCAGGTAGGGGTTCACCCCTCCACTTT.

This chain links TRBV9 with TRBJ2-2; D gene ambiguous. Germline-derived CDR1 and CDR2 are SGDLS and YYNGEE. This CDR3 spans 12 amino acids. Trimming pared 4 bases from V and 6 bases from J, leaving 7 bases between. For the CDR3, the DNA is TGTGCCAGCAGCCCCCTCTCCGGGGAGCTGTTTTTT. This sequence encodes CASSPLSGELFF.

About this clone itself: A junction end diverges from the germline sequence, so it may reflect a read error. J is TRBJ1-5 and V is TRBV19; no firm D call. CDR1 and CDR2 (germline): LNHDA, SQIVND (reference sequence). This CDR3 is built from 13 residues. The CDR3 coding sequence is TGTGCCAGTAGTCCCTTCCGGGATACCGTTCAGCGTTTT. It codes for CASSPFRDTVQRF. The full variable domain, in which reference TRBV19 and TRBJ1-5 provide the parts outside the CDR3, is DGGITQSPKYLFRKEGQNVTLSCEQNLNHDAMYWYRQDPGQGLRLIYYSQIVNDFQKGDIAEGYSVSREKKESFPLTVTSAQKNPTAFYLCASSPFRDTVQRFGDGTRLSIL.

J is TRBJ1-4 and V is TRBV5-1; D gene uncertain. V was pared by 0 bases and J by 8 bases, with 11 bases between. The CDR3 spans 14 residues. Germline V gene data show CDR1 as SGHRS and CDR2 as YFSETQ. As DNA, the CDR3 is TGCGCCAGCAGCTTGGTTGGGGAGGGAGAAAAACTGTTTTTT. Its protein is CASSLVGEGEKLFF. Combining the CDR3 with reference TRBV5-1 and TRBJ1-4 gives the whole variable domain KAGVTQTPRYLIKTRGQQVTLSCSPISGHRSVSWYQQTPGQGLQFLFEYFSETQRNKGNFPGRFSGRQFSNSRSEMNVSTLELGDSALYLCASSLVGEGEKLFFGSGTQLSVL.

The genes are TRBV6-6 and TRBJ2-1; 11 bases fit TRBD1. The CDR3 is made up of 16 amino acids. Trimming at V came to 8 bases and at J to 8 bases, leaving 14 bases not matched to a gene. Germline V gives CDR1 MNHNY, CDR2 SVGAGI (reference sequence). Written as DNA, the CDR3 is TGTGCCAGCCAACCCGATCCGGGACAGGGGGTTCATGAGCAGTTCTTC. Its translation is CASQPDPGQGVHEQFF.

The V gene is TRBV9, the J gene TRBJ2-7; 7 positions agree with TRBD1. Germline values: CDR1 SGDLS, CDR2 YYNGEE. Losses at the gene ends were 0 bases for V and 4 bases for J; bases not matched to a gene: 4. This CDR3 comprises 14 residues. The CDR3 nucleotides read TGTGCCAGCAGCGTAGGAGGGGGCGAGTACGAGCAGTACTTC. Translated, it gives CASSVGGGEYEQYF.

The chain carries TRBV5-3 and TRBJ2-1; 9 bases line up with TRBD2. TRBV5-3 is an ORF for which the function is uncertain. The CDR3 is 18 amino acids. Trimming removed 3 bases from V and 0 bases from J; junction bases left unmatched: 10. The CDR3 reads CARSWPAGGQSSYNEQFF. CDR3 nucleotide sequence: TGTGCCAGAAGCTGGCCAGCGGGGGGCCAGAGCTCCTACAATGAGCAGTTCTTC.

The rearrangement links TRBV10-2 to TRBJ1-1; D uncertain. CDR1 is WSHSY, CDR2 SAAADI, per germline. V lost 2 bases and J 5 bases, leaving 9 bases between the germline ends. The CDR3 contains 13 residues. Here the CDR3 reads CASSEGVSTEAFF. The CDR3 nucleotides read TGCGCCAGCAGTGAGGGAGTAAGTACTGAAGCTTTCTTT.

The CDR3 region has the DNA TGCAGCGTAGACAGGGCTGGGGAGCAGTTCTTC. Amino acid sequence: CSVDRAGEQFF. The chain employs TRBV29-1 and TRBJ2-1; 7 nucleotides match TRBD1. V was pared by 6 bases and J by 10 bases, with 6 bases of the junction left unmatched. The CDR3 has 11 amino acids. The germline V gene has CDR1 SQVTM and CDR2 ANQGSEA.

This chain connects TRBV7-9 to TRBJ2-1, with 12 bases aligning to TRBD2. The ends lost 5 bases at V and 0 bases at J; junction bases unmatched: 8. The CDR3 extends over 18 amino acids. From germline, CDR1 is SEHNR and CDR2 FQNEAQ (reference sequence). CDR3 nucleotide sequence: TGTGCCAGCAGCGCCGGACTAGCGGGACTAAGCTCCTACAATGAGCAGTTCTTC. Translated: CASSAGLAGLSSYNEQFF. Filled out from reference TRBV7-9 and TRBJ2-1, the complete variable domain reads DTGVSQNPRHKITKRGQNVTFRCDPISEHNRLYWYRQTLGQGPEFLTYFQNEAQLEKSRLLSDRFSAERPKGSFSTLEIQRTEQGDSAMYLCASSAGLAGLSSYNEQFFGPGTRLTVL.

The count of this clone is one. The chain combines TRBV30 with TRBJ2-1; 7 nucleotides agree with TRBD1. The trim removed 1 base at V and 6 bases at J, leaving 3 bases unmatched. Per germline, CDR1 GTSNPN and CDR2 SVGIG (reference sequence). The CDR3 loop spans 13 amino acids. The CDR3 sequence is CAWSEGQFNEQFF. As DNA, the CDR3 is TGTGCCTGGAGTGAGGGACAGTTCAATGAGCAGTTCTTC. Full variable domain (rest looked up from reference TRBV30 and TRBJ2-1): SQTIHQWPATLVQPVGSPLSLECTVEGTSNPNLYWYRQAAGRGLQLLFYSVGIGQISSEVPQNLSASRPQDRQFILSSKKLLLSDSGFYLCAWSEGQFNEQFFGPGTRLTVL.

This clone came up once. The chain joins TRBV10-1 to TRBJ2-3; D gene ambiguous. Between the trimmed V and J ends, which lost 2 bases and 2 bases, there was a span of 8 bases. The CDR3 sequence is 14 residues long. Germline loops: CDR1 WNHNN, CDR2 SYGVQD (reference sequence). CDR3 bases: TGCGCCAGCAGTGAGCTAACCTCCACAGATACGCAGTATTTT. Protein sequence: CASSELTSTDTQYF.

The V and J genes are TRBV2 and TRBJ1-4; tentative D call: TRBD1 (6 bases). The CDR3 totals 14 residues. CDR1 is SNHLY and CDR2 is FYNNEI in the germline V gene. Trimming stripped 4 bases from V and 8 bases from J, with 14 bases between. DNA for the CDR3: TGTGCCAGCAGTGGGCAGGGGTTCGACGAAAAACTGTTTTTT. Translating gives CASSGQGFDEKLFF. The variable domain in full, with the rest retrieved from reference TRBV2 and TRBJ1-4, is EPEVTQTPSHQVTQMGQEVILRCVPISNHLYFYWYRQILGQKVEFLVSFYNNEISEKSEIFDDQFSVERPDGSNFTLKIRSTKLEDSAMYFCASSGQGFDEKLFFGSGTQLSVL.

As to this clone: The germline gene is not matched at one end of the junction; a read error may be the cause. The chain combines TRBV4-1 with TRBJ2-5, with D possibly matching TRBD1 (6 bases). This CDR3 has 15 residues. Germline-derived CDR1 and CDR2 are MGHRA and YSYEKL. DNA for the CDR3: TGCGCCAGCAGACTCTACGACTCTTACCAGGGGCTAAGGGACTTC. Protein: CASRLYDSYQGLRDF.

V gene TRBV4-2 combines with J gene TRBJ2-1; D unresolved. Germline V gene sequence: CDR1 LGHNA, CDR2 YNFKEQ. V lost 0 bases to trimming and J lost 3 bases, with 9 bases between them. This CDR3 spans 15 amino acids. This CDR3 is CASSQDLLSYNEQFF. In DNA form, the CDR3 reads TGTGCCAGCAGCCAAGATTTATTGAGCTACAATGAGCAGTTCTTC.

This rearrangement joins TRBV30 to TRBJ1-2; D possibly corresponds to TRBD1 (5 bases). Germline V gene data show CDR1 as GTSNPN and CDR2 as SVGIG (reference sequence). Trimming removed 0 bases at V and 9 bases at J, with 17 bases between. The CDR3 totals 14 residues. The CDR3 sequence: CAWSVWVTGGSYTF. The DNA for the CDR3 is TGTGCCTGGAGTGTATGGGTAACAGGTGGCAGCTACACCTTC.

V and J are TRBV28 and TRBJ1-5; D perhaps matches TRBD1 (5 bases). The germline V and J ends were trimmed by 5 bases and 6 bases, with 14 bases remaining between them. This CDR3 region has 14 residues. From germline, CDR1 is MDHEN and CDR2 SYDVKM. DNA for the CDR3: TGTGCCAGCAGTCAGGTGCGGGGCGTTCAGCCCCAGCATTTT. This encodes CASSQVRGVQPQHF.